This is a list of T cell receptor beta chains from one sample in a study of blood T cell repertoires in COVID-19. The repertoire was sequenced with immunoSEQ multiplex PCR; TCRdb's copy has only in-frame clones and lacks some. The data show under 150,000 clones, 80% to 90% seen once. The sequenced sample was peripheral blood. The receptors were gathered from a human donor with acute or convalescent COVID-19. The donor label of this sample is uncertain. The CDR3 runs from the conserved cysteine through the conserved F or W. Each record gives: clone size, J gene, D gene, V gene, CDR3 DNA, CDR3 protein. The D gene is left open where the match is weak. Only part of the rows carry a size: once, few, many, or a class if the clone is expanded.

size: NA; J: TRBJ1-1; D: NA; V: TRBV20-1; DNA: TGCAGCCTAGACGCTGAAGCTTTCTTT; CDR3: CSLDAEAFF
size: NA; J: TRBJ1-2; D: NA; V: TRBV6-5; DNA: TGTGCCAGCAGTTACTCTCCTTCAGGGAACTATGGCTACACCTTC; CDR3: CASSYSPSGNYGYTF
size: NA; J: TRBJ2-2; D: NA; V: TRBV7-8; DNA: TGTGCCAGCAGCTCAGGTGGGCTAGGGGACACCGGGGAGCTGTTTTTT; CDR3: CASSSGGLGDTGELFF
size: NA; J: TRBJ1-1; D: NA; V: TRBV24-1; DNA: TGTGCCACCAGTGACCCCTGGACCTCGGGAGGAGCTTTCTTT; CDR3: CATSDPWTSGGAFF
size: NA; J: TRBJ2-6; D: NA; V: TRBV5-4; DNA: TGTGCCAGCAGCTTGAGGAGGCCTGGGGCCAACGTCCTGACTTTC; CDR3: CASSLRRPGANVLTF
size: once; J: TRBJ2-7; D: TRBD1; V: TRBV28; DNA: TGTGGGACCGGGACAGCCTTCTACGAGCAGTACTTC; CDR3: CGTGTAFYEQYF
size: NA; J: TRBJ1-3; D: NA; V: TRBV11-2; DNA: TGTGCCAGCAGCTCCCGGGGGGCAAGCTCTGGAAACACCATATATTTT; CDR3: CASSSRGASSGNTIYF
size: NA; J: TRBJ1-2; D: NA; V: TRBV27; DNA: TGTGCCAGCAGTTCCCTCCGGGCAGGGAGGGAAGGCTACACCTTC; CDR3: CASSSLRAGREGYTF
size: NA; J: TRBJ1-2; D: NA; V: TRBV12-3/TRBV12-4; DNA: TGTGCCAGCAGTCTTGACAGTAACTATGGCTACACCTTC; CDR3: CASSLDSNYGYTF
size: NA; J: TRBJ1-1; D: NA; V: TRBV5-4; DNA: TGTGCCAGCAGCACAGGGACGGCCAACACTGAAGCTTTCTTT; CDR3: CASSTGTANTEAFF
size: NA; J: TRBJ2-7; D: NA; V: TRBV7-6; DNA: TGTGCCAGCAGCTTAGGGGACTCCCCCTACGAGCAGTACTTC; CDR3: CASSLGDSPYEQYF
size: NA; J: TRBJ2-1; D: NA; V: TRBV5-8; DNA: TGTGCCAGCAGCTTGGCAGGACAGATATCCTACAATGAGCAGTTCTTC; CDR3: CASSLAGQISYNEQFF
size: once; J: TRBJ1-2; D: NA; V: TRBV11-3; DNA: TGTGCCAGCAGCTCTGCGGGCGGGAGAGGCTACACCTTC; CDR3: CASSSAGGRGYTF
size: NA; J: TRBJ1-1; D: TRBD1; V: TRBV18; DNA: TGTGCCAGCTCACCCTGGACAGGGGGCGCGTCGTTGTCTGAAGCTTTCTTT; CDR3: CASSPWTGGASLSEAFF
size: NA; J: TRBJ1-1; D: NA; V: TRBV3-1/TRBV3-2; DNA: TGTGCCAGCAGCCAAGCCGGGGGCACTGAAGCTTTCTTT; CDR3: CASSQAGGTEAFF
size: NA; J: TRBJ2-1; D: TRBD2; V: TRBV5-1; DNA: TGCGCCAGCAGCTTTTTTAGCGGGCTCTACAATGAGCAGTTCTTC; CDR3: CASSFFSGLYNEQFF
size: NA; J: TRBJ1-1; D: NA; V: TRBV2; DNA: TGTGCCAGCAGTGAAGTGAGGACTGAAGCTTTCTTT; CDR3: CASSEVRTEAFF
size: NA; J: TRBJ1-6; D: NA; V: TRBV11-2; DNA: TGTGCCAGCAGCTTAGAACAGGGATGGTCACCCCTCCACTTT; CDR3: CASSLEQGWSPLHF
size: NA; J: TRBJ1-2; D: TRBD1; V: TRBV11-2; DNA: TGTGCCAGCAGCTTAGACTCAGGGGGTGATGGCTACACCTTC; CDR3: CASSLDSGGDGYTF
size: NA; J: TRBJ2-1; D: NA; V: TRBV12-5; DNA: TGTGCTAGTGGTCCCCCCAACAATGAGCAGTTCTTC; CDR3: CASGPPNNEQFF
size: NA; J: TRBJ1-4; D: TRBD1; V: TRBV9; DNA: TGTGCCAGCAGTCCTGACAGGGGTACTAATGAAAAACTGTTTTTT; CDR3: CASSPDRGTNEKLFF
size: NA; J: TRBJ1-2; D: TRBD1; V: TRBV10-3; DNA: TGTGCCATCAGTGACCCTGGGACAGTTGGTGGCTACACCTTC; CDR3: CAISDPGTVGGYTF
size: NA; J: TRBJ2-1; D: TRBD2; V: TRBV3-1/TRBV3-2; DNA: TGTGCCAGCAGCCTGGGACTATCATTGGACGACACCAATGAGCAGTTCTTC; CDR3: CASSLGLSLDDTNEQFF
size: NA; J: TRBJ1-3; D: NA; V: TRBV19; DNA: TGTGCCAGTAGTCCATGGACAGTCTCTGGAAACACCATATATTTT; CDR3: CASSPWTVSGNTIYF
size: NA; J: TRBJ1-2; D: NA; V: TRBV5-1; DNA: TGCGCCAGCAGCCCGGACTGGGGATATGGCTACACCTTC; CDR3: CASSPDWGYGYTF
size: NA; J: TRBJ1-1; D: NA; V: TRBV2; DNA: TGTGCCAGCAGTGACCCCCTTACAGAGATGAACACTGAAGCTTTCTTT; CDR3: CASSDPLTEMNTEAFF
size: once; J: TRBJ1-1; D: TRBD1; V: TRBV24-1; DNA: TGTGCCACCAGTGAGGGACAGGGCTGGAAAACTGAAGCTTTCTTT; CDR3: CATSEGQGWKTEAFF
size: NA; J: TRBJ2-2; D: TRBD1; V: TRBV24-1; DNA: TGTGCCACCAGTGATTTTCTCGGGACAGCGAACACCGGGGAGCTGTTTTTT; CDR3: CATSDFLGTANTGELFF
size: NA; J: TRBJ2-7; D: NA; V: TRBV6-5; DNA: TGTGCCAGCAGCTCCCCAGGGGGAGGGCAGTACTTC; CDR3: CASSSPGGGQYF
size: few; J: TRBJ1-2; D: TRBD1; V: TRBV19; DNA: TGTGCCAGTAGTGAAGTACACAGGGGCAGGAACTATGGCTACACCTTC; CDR3: CASSEVHRGRNYGYTF
size: NA; J: TRBJ1-5; D: NA; V: TRBV19; DNA: TGTGCCAGTAGTAGTATCGGTGGTGGCAATCAGCCCCAGCATTTT; CDR3: CASSSIGGGNQPQHF
size: NA; J: TRBJ2-7; D: TRBD1; V: TRBV4-1; DNA: TGCGCCAGCAGCCAAAAAGGGGGCCCGTACTCCTACGAGCAGTACTTC; CDR3: CASSQKGGPYSYEQYF
size: NA; J: TRBJ2-1; D: TRBD2; V: TRBV5-1; DNA: TGCGCCAGCAGCTCGGGGGGGACCAGCTCCTACAATGAGCAGTTCTTC; CDR3: CASSSGGTSSYNEQFF
size: NA; J: TRBJ2-1; D: TRBD1; V: TRBV12-3/TRBV12-4; DNA: TGTGCCAGCTCCAGGGGGAATGAGCAGTTCTTC; CDR3: CASSRGNEQFF
size: NA; J: TRBJ2-1; D: TRBD1; V: TRBV9; DNA: TGTGCCAGCAGCGTAGCTGGACAGGCACACAATGAGCAGTTCTTC; CDR3: CASSVAGQAHNEQFF
size: NA; J: TRBJ2-2; D: TRBD1; V: TRBV24-1; DNA: TGTGCCACCAGTAGGACAGGGGGAACCGGGGAGCTGTTTTTT; CDR3: CATSRTGGTGELFF
size: NA; J: TRBJ1-1; D: NA; V: TRBV5-1; DNA: TGCGCCAGCAGCCCCTCCGGGGGTAGACTTGAAGCTTTCTTT; CDR3: CASSPSGGRLEAFF
size: once; J: TRBJ2-1; D: NA; V: TRBV11-1; DNA: TGTGCCAGCAGCTTAGGATGTGGCATCGGGTACCGGTTCTTC; CDR3: CASSLGCGIGYRFF
size: NA; J: TRBJ1-5; D: TRBD1; V: TRBV6-5; DNA: TGTGCCAGCACAGGGGGGAGGTTTCAGCCCCAGCATTTT; CDR3: CASTGGRFQPQHF
size: NA; J: TRBJ2-2; D: TRBD1; V: TRBV9; DNA: TGTGCCAGCAGCTCCGCAGGGACAGGGGGGAACGGGGAGCTGTTTTTT; CDR3: CASSSAGTGGNGELFF
size: NA; J: TRBJ1-5; D: TRBD1; V: TRBV24-1; DNA: TGTGCCACCAGTGATTCGGGACAGGGCAATCAGCCCCAGCATTTT; CDR3: CATSDSGQGNQPQHF
size: NA; J: TRBJ1-1; D: NA; V: TRBV3-1/TRBV3-2; DNA: TGTGCCAGCAGCTCGGGGTCGGGCACTGAAGCTTTCTTT; CDR3: CASSSGSGTEAFF
size: few; J: TRBJ1-3; D: NA; V: TRBV19; DNA: TGTGCCAGTTCGGGAGGCCTGACCTCTGGAAACACCATATATTTT; CDR3: CASSGGLTSGNTIYF
size: NA; J: TRBJ2-5; D: TRBD1; V: TRBV4-2; DNA: TGTGCCAGCAGCCCCCGGGACAGGGGGCAGCAAGAGACCCAGTACTTC; CDR3: CASSPRDRGQQETQYF
size: NA; J: TRBJ2-1; D: NA; V: TRBV9; DNA: TGTGCCAGCAGCGTGGGGAGCTCCTACAATGAGCAGTTCTTC; CDR3: CASSVGSSYNEQFF
size: NA; J: TRBJ1-3; D: NA; V: TRBV19; DNA: TGTGCCAGTAGTATAGTTATTTCCTCTGGAAACACCATATATTTT; CDR3: CASSIVISSGNTIYF
size: few; J: TRBJ2-2; D: TRBD1; V: TRBV15; DNA: TGTGCCACCAGCAGGGGGGACAGGGCGATGACCGGGGAGCTGTTTTTT; CDR3: CATSRGDRAMTGELFF
size: NA; J: TRBJ1-2; D: TRBD1; V: TRBV3-1/TRBV3-2; DNA: TGTGCCAGCAGTGACAGGGTGGATGCTAACTATGGCTACACCTTC; CDR3: CASSDRVDANYGYTF
size: NA; J: TRBJ1-1; D: NA; V: TRBV30; DNA: TGTGCCTGGAGTGTACTGGGCTCAACTGAAGCTTTCTTT; CDR3: CAWSVLGSTEAFF
size: NA; J: TRBJ1-2; D: NA; V: TRBV9; DNA: TGTGCCAGCAGCGCCGAACCCAGGACGGGATACCTACATGGCTACACCTTC; CDR3: CASSAEPRTGYLHGYTF